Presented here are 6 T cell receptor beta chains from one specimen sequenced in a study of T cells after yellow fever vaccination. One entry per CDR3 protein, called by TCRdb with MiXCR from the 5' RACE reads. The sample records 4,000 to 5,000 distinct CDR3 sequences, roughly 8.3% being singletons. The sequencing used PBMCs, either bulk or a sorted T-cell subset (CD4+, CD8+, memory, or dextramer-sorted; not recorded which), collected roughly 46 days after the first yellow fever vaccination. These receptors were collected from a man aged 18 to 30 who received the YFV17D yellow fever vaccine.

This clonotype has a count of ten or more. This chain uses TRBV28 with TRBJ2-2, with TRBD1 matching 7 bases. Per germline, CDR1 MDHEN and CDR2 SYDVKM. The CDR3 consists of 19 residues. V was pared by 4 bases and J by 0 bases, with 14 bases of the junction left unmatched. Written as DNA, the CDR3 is TGTGCCAGCAGTTCAGTCAAGTTCAGGGACAGATCGAACACCGGGGAGCTGTTTTTT. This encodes CASSSVKFRDRSNTGELFF.

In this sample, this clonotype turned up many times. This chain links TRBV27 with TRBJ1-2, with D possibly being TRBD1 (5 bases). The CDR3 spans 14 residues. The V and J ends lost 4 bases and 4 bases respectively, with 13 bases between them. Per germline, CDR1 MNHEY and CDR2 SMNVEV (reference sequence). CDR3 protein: CASSYRDGRYGYTF. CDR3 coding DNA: TGTGCCAGCAGTTACCGGGACGGCCGCTATGGCTACACCTTC.

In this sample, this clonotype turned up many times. In DNA form, the CDR3 reads TGCAGCGTTTACAGACAGGGCTACCGGGAGCTGTTTTTT. Protein: CSVYRQGYRELFF. The rearrangement links TRBV29-1 to TRBJ2-2; the match to TRBD1 covers 7 bases. J lost 9 bases, V lost 5 bases, and 9 bases had no gene match. Germline V CDR1 and CDR2: SQVTM, ANQGSEA. The CDR3 has 13 amino acids.

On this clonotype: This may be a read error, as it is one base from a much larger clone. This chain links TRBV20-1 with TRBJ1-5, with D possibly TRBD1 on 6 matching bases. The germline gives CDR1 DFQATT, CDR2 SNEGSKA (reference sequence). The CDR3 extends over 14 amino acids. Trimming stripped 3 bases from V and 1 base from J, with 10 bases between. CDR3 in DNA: TGCAGTGCTAGTCCGGGGGGCAGCAATCAGCCCCAGCATTTT. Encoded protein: CSASPGGSNQPQHF.

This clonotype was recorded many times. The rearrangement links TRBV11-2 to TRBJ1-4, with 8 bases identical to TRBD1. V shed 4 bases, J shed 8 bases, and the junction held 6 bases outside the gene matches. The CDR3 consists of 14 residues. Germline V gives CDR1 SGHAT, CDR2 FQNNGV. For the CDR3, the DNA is TGTGCCAGCAGCTCCAGGGGGCTATTGGAAAAACTGTTTTTT. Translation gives CASSSRGLLEKLFF.

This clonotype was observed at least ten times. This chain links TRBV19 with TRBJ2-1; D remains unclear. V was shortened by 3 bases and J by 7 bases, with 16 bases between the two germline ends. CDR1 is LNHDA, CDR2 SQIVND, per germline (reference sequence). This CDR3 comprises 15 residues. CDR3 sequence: CASSIHGGVRNEQFF. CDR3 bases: TGTGCCAGTAGTATTCATGGCGGCGTTAGGAATGAGCAGTTCTTC.